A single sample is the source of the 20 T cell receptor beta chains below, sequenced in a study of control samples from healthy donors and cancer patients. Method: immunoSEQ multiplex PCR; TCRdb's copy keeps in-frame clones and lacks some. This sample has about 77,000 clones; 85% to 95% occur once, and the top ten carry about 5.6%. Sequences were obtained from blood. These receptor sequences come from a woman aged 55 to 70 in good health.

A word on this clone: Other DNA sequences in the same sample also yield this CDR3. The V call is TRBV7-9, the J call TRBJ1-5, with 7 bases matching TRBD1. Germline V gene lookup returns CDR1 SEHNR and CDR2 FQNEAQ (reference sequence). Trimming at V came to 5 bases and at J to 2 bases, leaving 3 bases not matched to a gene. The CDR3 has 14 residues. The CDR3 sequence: CASSRGQGNQPQHF. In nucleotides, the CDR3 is TGTGCCAGCAGCAGAGGACAGGGCAATCAGCCCCAGCATTTT. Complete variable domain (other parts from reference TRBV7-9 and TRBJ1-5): DTGVSQNPRHKITKRGQNVTFRCDPISEHNRLYWYRQTLGQGPEFLTYFQNEAQLEKSRLLSDRFSAERPKGSFSTLEIQRTEQGDSAMYLCASSRGQGNQPQHFGDGTRLSIL.

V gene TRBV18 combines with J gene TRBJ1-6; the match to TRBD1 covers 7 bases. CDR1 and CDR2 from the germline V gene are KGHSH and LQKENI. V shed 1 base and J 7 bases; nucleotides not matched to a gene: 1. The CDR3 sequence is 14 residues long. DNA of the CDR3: TGTGCCAGCTCACCACGGGACAGAAATTCACCCCTCCACTTT. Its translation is CASSPRDRNSPLHF.

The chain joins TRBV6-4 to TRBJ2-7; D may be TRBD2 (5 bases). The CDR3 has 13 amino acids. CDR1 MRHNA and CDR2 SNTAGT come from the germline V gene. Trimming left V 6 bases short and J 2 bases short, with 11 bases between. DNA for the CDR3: TGTGCCAGCAGGGAAGACTACCCCTACGAGCAGTACTTC. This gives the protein CASREDYPYEQYF.

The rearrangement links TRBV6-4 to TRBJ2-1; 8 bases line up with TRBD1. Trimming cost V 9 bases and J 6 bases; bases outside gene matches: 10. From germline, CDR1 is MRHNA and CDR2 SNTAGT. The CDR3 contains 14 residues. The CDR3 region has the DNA TGTGCCAGTGCCAGGGGGCGTAATTCCAATGAGCAGTTCTTC. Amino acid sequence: CASARGRNSNEQFF.

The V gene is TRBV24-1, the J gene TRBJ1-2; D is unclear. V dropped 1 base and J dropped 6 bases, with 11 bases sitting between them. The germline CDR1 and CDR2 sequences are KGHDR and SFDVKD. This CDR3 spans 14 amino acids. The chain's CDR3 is CATSDLSTGHGYTF. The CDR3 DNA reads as TGTGCCACCAGTGATTTAAGCACGGGTCATGGCTACACCTTC.

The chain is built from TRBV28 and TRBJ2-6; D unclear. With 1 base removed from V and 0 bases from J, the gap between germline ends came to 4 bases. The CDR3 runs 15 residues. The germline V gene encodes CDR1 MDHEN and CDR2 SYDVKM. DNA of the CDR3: TGTGCCAGCAGTTTATACCTCTCTGGGGCCAACGTCCTGACTTTC. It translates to CASSLYLSGANVLTF.

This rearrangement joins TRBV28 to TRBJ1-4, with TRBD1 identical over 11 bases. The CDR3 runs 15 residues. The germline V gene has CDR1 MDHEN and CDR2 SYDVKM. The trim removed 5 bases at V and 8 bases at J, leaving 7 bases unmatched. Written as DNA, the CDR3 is TGTGCCAGCAGTCTCGGACAGGGGGCTATAGAAAAACTGTTTTTT. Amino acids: CASSLGQGAIEKLFF.

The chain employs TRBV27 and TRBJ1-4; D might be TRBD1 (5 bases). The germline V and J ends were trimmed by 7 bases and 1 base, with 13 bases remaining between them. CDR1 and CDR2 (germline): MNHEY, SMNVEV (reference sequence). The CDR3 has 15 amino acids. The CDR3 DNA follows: TGTGCCAGCACCCTAAACGGGGGAACTAATGAAAAACTGTTTTTT. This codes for CASTLNGGTNEKLFF.

The CDR3 DNA reads as TGCGCCAGCAGCCAAGGGACAGGACATGAAAAACTGTTTTTT. It translates to CASSQGTGHEKLFF. This chain connects TRBV4-1 to TRBJ1-4, with TRBD1 matching 7 bases. The CDR3 length is 14 residues. Germline V gene lookup returns CDR1 MGHRA and CDR2 YSYEKL. V lost 1 base and J lost 6; bases outside the gene matches: 2.

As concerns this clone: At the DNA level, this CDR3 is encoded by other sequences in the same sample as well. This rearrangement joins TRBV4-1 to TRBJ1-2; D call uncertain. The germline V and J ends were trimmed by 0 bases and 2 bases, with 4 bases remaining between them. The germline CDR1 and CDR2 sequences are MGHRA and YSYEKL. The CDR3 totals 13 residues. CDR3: CASSQDRNYGYTF. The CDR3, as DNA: TGCGCCAGCAGCCAAGACAGGAACTATGGCTACACCTTC.

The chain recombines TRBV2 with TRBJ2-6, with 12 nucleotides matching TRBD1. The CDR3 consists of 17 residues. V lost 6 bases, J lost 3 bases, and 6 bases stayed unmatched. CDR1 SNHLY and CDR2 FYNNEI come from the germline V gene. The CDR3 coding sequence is TGTGCCAGCAGGGCCGGGACAGGGGGCAGTGGGGCCAACGTCCTGACTTTC. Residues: CASRAGTGGSGANVLTF.

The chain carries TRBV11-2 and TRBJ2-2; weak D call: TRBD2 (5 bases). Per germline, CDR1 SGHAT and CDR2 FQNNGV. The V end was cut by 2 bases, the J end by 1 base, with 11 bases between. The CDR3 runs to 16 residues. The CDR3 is CASSLRADLNTGELFF. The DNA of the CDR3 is TGTGCCAGCAGCTTACGAGCGGACCTGAACACCGGGGAGCTGTTTTTT.

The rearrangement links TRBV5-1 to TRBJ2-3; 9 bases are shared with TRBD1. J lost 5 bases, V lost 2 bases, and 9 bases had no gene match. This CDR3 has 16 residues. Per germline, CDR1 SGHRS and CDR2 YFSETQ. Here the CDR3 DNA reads TGCGCCAGCAGCTTTGCCCCGGGACAGGGCGGAGATACGCAGTATTTT. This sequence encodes CASSFAPGQGGDTQYF.

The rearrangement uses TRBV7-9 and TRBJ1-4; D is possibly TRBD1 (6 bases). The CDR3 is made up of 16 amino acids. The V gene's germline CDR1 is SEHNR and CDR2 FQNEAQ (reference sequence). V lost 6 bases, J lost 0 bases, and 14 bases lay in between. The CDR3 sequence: CASRGGTTATNEKLFF. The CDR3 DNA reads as TGTGCCAGCAGAGGCGGGACAACTGCAACTAATGAAAAACTGTTTTTT.

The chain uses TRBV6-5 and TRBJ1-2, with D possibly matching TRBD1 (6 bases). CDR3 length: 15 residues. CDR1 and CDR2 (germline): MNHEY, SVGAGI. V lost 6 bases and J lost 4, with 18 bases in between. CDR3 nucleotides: TGTGCCAGCAGGGGGGGCGGCCCCACAGCCTATGGCTACACCTTC. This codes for CASRGGGPTAYGYTF.

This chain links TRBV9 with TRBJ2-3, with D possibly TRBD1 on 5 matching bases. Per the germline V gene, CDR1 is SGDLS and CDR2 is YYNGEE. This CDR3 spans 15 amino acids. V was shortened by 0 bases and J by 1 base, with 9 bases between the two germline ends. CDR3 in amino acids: CASSVAPQGTDTQYF. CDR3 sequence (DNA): TGTGCCAGCAGCGTAGCTCCACAGGGCACAGATACGCAGTATTTT.

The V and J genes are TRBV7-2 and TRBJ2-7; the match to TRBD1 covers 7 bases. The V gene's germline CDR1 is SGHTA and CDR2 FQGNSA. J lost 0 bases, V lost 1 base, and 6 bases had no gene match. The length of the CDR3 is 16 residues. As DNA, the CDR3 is TGTGCCAGCAGCTTAGGGGACAGATCTAGCTCCTACGAGCAGTACTTC. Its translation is CASSLGDRSSSYEQYF.

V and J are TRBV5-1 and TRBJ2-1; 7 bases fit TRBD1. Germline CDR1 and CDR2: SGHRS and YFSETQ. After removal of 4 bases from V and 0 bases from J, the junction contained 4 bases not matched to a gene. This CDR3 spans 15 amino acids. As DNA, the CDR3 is TGCGCCAGCAGCCCCGGGGACAGCTCCTACAATGAGCAGTTCTTC. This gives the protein CASSPGDSSYNEQFF.

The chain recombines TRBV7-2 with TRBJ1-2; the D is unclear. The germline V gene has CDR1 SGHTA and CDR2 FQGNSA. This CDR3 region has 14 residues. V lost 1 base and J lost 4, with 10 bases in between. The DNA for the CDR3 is TGTGCCAGCAGCTTAGTGGAGGGTACCTATGGCTACACCTTC. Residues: CASSLVEGTYGYTF.

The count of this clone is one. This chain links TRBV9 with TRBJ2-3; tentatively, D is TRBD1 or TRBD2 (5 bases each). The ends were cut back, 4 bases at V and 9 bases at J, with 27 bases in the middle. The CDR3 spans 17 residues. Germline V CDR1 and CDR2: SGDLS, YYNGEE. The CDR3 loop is CASSSAEGWIAGDTQYF. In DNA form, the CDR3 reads TGTGCCAGCAGCTCCGCCGAAGGGTGGATAGCTGGGGACACGCAGTATTTT.